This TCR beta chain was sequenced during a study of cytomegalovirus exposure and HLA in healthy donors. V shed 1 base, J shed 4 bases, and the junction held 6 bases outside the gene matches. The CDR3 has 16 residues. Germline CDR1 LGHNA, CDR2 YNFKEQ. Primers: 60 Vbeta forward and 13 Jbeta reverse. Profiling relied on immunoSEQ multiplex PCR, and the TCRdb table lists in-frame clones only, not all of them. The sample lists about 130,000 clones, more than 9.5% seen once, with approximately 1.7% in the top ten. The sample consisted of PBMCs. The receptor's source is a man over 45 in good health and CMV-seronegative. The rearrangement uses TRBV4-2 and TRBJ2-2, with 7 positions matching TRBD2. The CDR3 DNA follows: TGTGCCAGCAGCCAAGTCAGGGAGGGGAGCACCGGGGAGCTGTTTTTT. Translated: CASSQVREGSTGELFF.